This entry features one T cell receptor beta chain sequence. The target of this receptor is not known. No much larger clone is present one base from it, and per-base qualities are unavailable. Library preparation was by the immunoSEQ multiplex PCR assay. Adaptive Biotechnologies handled the TCRB amplification, library preparation, sequencing and preliminary bioinformatics at Survey level resolution. TCRB sequencing used multiplex PCR amplification of genomic DNA from sorted cTfh populations. The authors' pipeline ran thus. Clonality was calculated in R as 1 minus normalized Shannon entropy, and the Gini index was computed with the R package ineq. To get the overlap score, the summed counts of shared sequences were divided by the total counts of all sequences in both of the compared samples. The significance of shared clonotypes was tested with Fisher's exact test, assuming a theoretical repertoire of 10^7 TCRB sequences. TCRdb took over this immuneACCESS table, retaining in-frame rearrangements with V and J assigned. Such tables are incomplete; in checked studies, under half of the missing clones stem from an unresolved V gene, and the remainder is unexplained. D and trimming were read from the DNA, whereas the V and J calls and clone size are those reported in that table. This sample gives 9,500 to 15,000 clones in total; more than 75% of them show up just once. The ten largest clones capture around 3.5% of the sample.

What the time point label conveys for this sample: 2015-2016 season, pre-vaccination. Adults were given seasonal inactivated influenza vaccine (Fluvarix), and sorted blood CD4 subsets were followed by TCRB sequencing before and after vaccination. To be eligible, subjects had to live in the community and must not have received influenza vaccine in the previous 6 months. Exclusions included influenza vaccine contraindications, substance abuse, HIV/AIDS, active malignancy, immunomodulatory medication and active illness such as respiratory infection. At each time point, somewhere between 40 and 100 mL of blood was taken. Circulating Tfh were defined as non-naive CD4+CXCR5+PD-1+ cells and sorted into ICOS+CD38+ and ICOS-CD38- fractions. PBMC were isolated using Ficoll-Paque PLUS or SepMate separation. Cell subsets were sorted from PBMC on a BD FACS Aria before DNA extraction. This sample was taken from a study of follicular helper T cells after annual influenza vaccination (dated by TCRdb to about 2017). For the wider study: Blood was drawn on days 0, 7 and 28 after each seasonal influenza vaccination. The 2015 samples were processed right after collection, while the 2013-2014 samples were cryopreserved. Six subjects had multi-year samples: four covered two vaccination seasons and two covered three seasons. One week after vaccination, a second recruited cohort of about a dozen subjects (Table S1) displayed a similar ICOS+CD38+ cTfh response. To look at recall of cTfh clones, some subjects were tracked through successive annual vaccinations covering the 2013-2014, 2014-2015 and 2015-2016 seasons.

The germline V gene supplies CDR1 MNHEY and CDR2 SVGAGI. From the cysteine up to the phenylalanine, the CDR3 has a length of 14 residues. Of all the DNA, just the CDR3 is kept, 42 bases in frame from base 1. A distance of 17 bases separates the germline ends of V and J, which lose 7 bases and 8 bases respectively. What the work shows at the level of the full study, not this receptor alone: Day 7 ICOS+CD38+ clones were most often found later in ICOS-CD38- cTfh, suggesting that subset may serve as a memory reservoir. Successive annual vaccinations recalled a recurring oligoclonal ICOS+CD38+ cTfh response that included tetramer and AIM influenza-specific clonotypes. ICOS+CD38+ cTfh clonality correlated with the frequency of that population, and its change correlated with the change in circulating plasmablast frequency. Productive TCRB sequences were recovered from only roughly 9-20% of analyzed cells, so rare clonotypes could not be sampled.

The sample here was CXCR5+ CD38- circulating T follicular helper cells from blood, taken on the day of influenza vaccination. The sample's cell subset or site, from its label and the paper: circulating Tfh, non-naive CD4+CXCR5+PD-1+ (ICOS+CD38+ or ICOS-CD38-). This clonotype was sampled from an adult who received the influenza vaccine. This sequence uses TRBV6-5 and TRBJ1-4; 5 matching bases give a weak D call of TRBD1. The CDR3 sequence is CASTVAMGGEKLFF. DNA sequence: TGTGCCAGCACCGTAGCAATGGGGGGAGAAAAACTGTTTTTT.